Included here is one T cell receptor (beta chain) sequence, with context. The target antigen is unknown. Genomic DNA in an amount of approximately 1.9 micrograms was extracted from cryopreserved PBMCs and used for the preparation of TCR beta libraries. The entry originates in a study of cytotoxic CD8 clonotypes in ibrutinib-treated CLL. Target depth was 1 in 200,000 to 1 in 1 million T cells, about 10x per clonotype. Sequencing was performed with immunoSEQ multiplex PCR; in TCRdb, only in-frame clones are kept and a portion is missing. The repertoire holds some 120,000 clones, with roughly 80% as singletons. Study outcomes and limitations: Public clonotypes showed up rarely, and on treatment they shrank or held steady. Clonality increased at ibrutinib response and stayed stable in sustained remission. At progression, however, it fell back toward baseline.

The CDR3 totals 16 residues. The germline V gene has CDR1 SGHRS and CDR2 YFSETQ. The junction had 4 bases not matched to a gene; V was cut back by 2 bases and J by 1 base. The TCR comes from a human donor with chronic lymphocytic leukemia. This rearrangement joins TRBV5-1 to TRBJ2-3; 10 bases are shared with TRBD2. Sequencing was performed on PBMCs, taken after 24 months of ibrutinib treatment. This CDR3 is CASSLLAGRGTDTQYF. For the CDR3, the DNA is TGCGCCAGCAGCTTACTAGCGGGGCGGGGCACAGATACGCAGTATTTT.